This T cell receptor (beta chain) was captured in a study of CD8+ T cells in alopecia areata. Overall study context: Those patients who were treated received oral tofacitinib, which was given at 5 to 10 mg twice daily for moderate-to-severe alopecia areata. Study findings and constraints: Patients showed less clear TCR sequence sharing than mice, possibly partly because of HLA diversity. How baseline CD8+ expansion relates to response remains uncertain (there was one nonresponder).

Concerning this clone: Its antigen is still unknown.

Treatment specified: oral pan-JAK inhibitor, 5-10 mg twice daily. T lymphocytes (CD4+ and CD8+) were sorted from PBMCs. The CDR3 covers 18 residues. In germline, CDR1 is MGHRA, CDR2 YSYEKL. J lost 1 base, V lost 1 base, and 6 bases had no gene match. RNA extraction and reverse transcription yielded cDNA as sequencing template. Only in-frame clones appear in the TCRdb table, and some are missing; sequencing was by immunoSEQ multiplex PCR. The table shows around 97,000 clones, with around 84% occurring only once. V gene TRBV4-1 combines with J gene TRBJ2-1, with 11 bases aligning to TRBD2. This receptor was obtained from a human donor with alopecia areata. Material: CD8+ T cells sorted from blood, obtained between weeks 30 and 35, from a patient treated with tofacitinib. CDR3 residues: CASSQGLAGGASYNEQFF. The CDR3 region has the DNA TGCGCCAGCAGCCAAGGCCTAGCGGGAGGCGCTTCCTACAATGAGCAGTTCTTC.